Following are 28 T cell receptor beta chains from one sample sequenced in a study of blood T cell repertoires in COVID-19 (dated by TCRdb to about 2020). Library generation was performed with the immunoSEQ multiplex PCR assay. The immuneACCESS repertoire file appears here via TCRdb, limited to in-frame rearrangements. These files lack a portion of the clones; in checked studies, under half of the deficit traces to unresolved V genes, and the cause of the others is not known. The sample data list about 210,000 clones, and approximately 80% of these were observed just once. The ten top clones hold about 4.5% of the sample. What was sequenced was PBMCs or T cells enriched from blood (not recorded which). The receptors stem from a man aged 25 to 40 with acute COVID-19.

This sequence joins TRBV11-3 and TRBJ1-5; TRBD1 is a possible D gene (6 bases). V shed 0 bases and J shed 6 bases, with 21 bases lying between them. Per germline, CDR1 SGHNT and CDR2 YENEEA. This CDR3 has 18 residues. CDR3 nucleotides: TGTGCCAGCAGCTTAGATAAAATGGCAGGGGCGCCAAGTCAGCCCCAGCATTTT. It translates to CASSLDKMAGAPSQPQHF.

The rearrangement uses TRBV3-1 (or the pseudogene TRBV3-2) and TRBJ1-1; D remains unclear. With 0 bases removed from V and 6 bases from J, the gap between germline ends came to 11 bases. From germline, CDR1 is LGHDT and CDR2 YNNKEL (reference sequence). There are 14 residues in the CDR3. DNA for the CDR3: TGTGCCAGCAGCCAAGATCCTATAATCCCTGAAGCTTTCTTT. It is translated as CASSQDPIIPEAFF.

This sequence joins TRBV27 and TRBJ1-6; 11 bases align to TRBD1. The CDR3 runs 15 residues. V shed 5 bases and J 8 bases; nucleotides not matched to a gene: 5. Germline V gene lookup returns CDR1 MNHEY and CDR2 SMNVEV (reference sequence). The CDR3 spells CASSHRTGGDSPLHF. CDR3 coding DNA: TGTGCCAGCAGTCACCGGACAGGGGGCGATTCACCCCTCCACTTT.

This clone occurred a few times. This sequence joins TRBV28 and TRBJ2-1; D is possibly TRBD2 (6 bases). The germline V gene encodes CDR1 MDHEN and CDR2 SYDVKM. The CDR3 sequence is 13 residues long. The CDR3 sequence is CVTSGLSYNEQFF. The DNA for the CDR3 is TGTGTCACGAGCGGGCTATCCTACAATGAGCAGTTCTTC.

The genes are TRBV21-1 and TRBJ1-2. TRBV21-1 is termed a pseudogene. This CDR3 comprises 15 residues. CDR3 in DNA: TGTGCCAGCAGCATTCGAAAAAGGACTCGCGATGGCTACACCTTC. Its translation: CASSIRKRTRDGYTF.

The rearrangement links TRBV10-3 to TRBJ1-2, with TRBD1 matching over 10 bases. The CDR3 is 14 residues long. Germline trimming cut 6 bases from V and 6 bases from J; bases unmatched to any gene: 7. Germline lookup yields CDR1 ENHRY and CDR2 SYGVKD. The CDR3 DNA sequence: TGTGCCATCAGCCCGGGACAGGGGATGAATGGCTACACCTTC. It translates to CAISPGQGMNGYTF.

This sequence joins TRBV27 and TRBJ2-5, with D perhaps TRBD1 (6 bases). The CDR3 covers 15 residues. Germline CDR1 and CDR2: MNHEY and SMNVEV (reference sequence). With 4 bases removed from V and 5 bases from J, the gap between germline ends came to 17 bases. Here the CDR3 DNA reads TGTGCCAGCAGTTCGACAGGATGGTGGGGCGAGACCCAGTACTTC. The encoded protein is CASSSTGWWGETQYF.

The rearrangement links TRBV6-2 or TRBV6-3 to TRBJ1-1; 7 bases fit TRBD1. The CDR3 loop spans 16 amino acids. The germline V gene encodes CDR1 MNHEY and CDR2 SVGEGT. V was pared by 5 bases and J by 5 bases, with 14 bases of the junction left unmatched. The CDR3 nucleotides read TGTGCCAGCAGTAAACAGATTTCAGGGGGGACAACTGAAGCTTTCTTT. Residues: CASSKQISGGTTEAFF.

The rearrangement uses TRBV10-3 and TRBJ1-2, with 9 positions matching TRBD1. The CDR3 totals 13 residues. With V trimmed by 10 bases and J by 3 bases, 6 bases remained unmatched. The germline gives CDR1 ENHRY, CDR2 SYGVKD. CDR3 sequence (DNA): TGTGCCACTGGGGACAGGGCGGACTATGGCTACACCTTC. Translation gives CATGDRADYGYTF.

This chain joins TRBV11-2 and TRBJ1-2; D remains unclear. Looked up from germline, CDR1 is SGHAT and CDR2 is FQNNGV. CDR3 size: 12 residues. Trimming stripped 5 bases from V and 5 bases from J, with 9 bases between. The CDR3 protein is CASSPDWYGYTF. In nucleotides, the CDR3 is TGTGCCAGCAGCCCCGACTGGTATGGCTACACCTTC.

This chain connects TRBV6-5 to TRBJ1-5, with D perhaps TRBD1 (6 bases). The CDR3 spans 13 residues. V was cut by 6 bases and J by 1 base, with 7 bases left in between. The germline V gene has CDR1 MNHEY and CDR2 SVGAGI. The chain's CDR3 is CASRGTSNQPQHF. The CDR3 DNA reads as TGTGCCAGCAGGGGGACAAGCAATCAGCCCCAGCATTTT.

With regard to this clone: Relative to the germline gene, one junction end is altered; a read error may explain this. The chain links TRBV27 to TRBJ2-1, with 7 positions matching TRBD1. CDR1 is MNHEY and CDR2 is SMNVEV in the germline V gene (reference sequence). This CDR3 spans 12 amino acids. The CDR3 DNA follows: TGTGCCAGCAGTTCACAGGGGTTATTATGGGTCTTC. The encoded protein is CASSSQGLLWVF.

Here the CDR3 reads CSVYRGTEAFF. The CDR3 region has the DNA TGCAGCGTTTATAGGGGCACTGAAGCTTTCTTT. V gene TRBV29-1 combines with J gene TRBJ1-1, with D possibly being TRBD1 (5 bases). Per the germline V gene, CDR1 is SQVTM and CDR2 is ANQGSEA. This CDR3 has 11 amino acids. Trimming left V 5 bases short and J 4 bases short, with 8 bases between.

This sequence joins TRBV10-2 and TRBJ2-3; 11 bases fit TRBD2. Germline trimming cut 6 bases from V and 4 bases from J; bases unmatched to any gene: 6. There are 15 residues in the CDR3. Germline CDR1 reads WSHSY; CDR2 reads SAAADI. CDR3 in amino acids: CASRATSGAADTQYF. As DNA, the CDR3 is TGCGCCAGCAGGGCGACTAGCGGGGCCGCAGATACGCAGTATTTT.

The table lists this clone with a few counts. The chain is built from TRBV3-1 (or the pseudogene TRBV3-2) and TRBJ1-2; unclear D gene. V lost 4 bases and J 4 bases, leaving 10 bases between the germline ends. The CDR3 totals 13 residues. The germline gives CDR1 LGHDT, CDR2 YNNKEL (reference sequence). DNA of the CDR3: TGTGCCAGCAGCCGGAGCAGCGCCTATGGCTACACCTTC. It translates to CASSRSSAYGYTF.

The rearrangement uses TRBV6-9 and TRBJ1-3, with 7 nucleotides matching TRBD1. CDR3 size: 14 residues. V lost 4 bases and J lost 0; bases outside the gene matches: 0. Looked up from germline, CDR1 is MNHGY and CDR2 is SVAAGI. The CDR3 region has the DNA TGTGCCAGCAGTTCAGGGGGCTCTGGAAACACCATATATTTT. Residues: CASSSGGSGNTIYF.

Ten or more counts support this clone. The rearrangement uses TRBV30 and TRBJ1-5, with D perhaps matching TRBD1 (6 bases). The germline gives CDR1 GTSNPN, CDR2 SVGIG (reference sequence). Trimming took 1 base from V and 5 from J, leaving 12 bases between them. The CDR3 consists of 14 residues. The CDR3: CAWSGGKGDQPQHF. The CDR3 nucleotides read TGTGCCTGGAGTGGGGGAAAGGGGGATCAGCCCCAGCATTTT.

This chain's CDR3 is CASSPSGETQYF. The CDR3 DNA reads TGTGCCAGCAGCCCATCTGGCGAGACCCAGTACTTC. The rearrangement uses TRBV7-6 and TRBJ2-5; D is unclear. Germline CDR1 and CDR2: SGHVS and FNYEAQ. This CDR3 is built from 12 residues. V lost 5 bases and J 5 bases, leaving 9 bases between the germline ends.

The DNA for the CDR3 is TGTGCCAGCACCCGGGCCCTGGGACAGGGTGACACTGAAGCTTTCTTT. It is translated as CASTRALGQGDTEAFF. This chain links TRBV7-9 with TRBJ1-1; 9 bases fit TRBD1. V shed 7 bases, J shed 3 bases, and the junction held 12 bases outside the gene matches. The CDR3 is made up of 16 amino acids. Germline-derived CDR1 and CDR2 are SEHNR and FQNEAQ (reference sequence).

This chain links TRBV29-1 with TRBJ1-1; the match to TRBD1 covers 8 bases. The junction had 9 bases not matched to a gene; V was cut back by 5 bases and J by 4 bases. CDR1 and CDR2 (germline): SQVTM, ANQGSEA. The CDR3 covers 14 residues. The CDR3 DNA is TGCAGCGTTTATAACACAGGGGGGAGCACTGAAGCTTTCTTT. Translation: CSVYNTGGSTEAFF.

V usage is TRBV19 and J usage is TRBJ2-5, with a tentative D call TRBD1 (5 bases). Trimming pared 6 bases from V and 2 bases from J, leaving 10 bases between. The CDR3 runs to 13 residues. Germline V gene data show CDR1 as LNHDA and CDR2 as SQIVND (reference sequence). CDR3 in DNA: TGTGCCAGTAGGCGTCAGGGACAAGAGACCCAGTACTTC. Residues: CASRRQGQETQYF.

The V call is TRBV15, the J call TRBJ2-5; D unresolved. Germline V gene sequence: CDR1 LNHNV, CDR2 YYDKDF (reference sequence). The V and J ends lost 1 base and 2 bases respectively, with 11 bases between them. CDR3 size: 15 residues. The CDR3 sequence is CATSRVGVPQETQYF. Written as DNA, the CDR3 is TGTGCCACCAGCAGAGTAGGAGTTCCACAAGAGACCCAGTACTTC.

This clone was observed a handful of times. In nucleotides, the CDR3 is TGCGCCAGCGGGGACAGGATTAACTATGGCTACACCTTC. Translated, it gives CASGDRINYGYTF. V and J are TRBV10-2 and TRBJ1-2; 8 bases align to TRBD1. The CDR3 runs 13 residues. V trimming: 8 bases; J trimming: 1 base; junction bases outside the gene matches: 3. The V gene's germline CDR1 is WSHSY and CDR2 SAAADI.

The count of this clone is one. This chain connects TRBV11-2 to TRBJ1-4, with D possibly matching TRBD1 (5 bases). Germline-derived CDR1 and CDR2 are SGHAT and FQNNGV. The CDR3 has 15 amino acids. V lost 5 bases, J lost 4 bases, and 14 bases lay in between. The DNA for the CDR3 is TGTGCCAGCAGCCCAAGCAGGGCCTTTAATGAAAAACTGTTTTTT. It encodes CASSPSRAFNEKLFF.

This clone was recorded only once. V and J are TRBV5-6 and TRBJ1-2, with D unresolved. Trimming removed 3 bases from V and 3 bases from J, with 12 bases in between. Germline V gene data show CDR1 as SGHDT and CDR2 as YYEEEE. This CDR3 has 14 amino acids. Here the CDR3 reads CASSSPSEDYGYTF. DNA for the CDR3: TGTGCCAGCAGCTCCCCTAGTGAAGACTATGGCTACACCTTC.

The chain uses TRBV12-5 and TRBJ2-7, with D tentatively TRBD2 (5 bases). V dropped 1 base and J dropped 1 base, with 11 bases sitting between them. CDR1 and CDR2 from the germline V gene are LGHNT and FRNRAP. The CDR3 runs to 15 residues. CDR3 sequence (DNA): TGTGCTAGTGGTTTGGGGGGATCGGGATCCTACGAGCAGTACTTC. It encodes CASGLGGSGSYEQYF.

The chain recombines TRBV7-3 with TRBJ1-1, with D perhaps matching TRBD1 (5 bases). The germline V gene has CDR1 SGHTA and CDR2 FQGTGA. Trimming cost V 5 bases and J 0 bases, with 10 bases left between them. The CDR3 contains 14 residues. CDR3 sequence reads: CASSAGPMNTEAFF. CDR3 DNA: TGTGCCAGCAGCGCGGGACCGATGAACACTGAAGCTTTCTTT.

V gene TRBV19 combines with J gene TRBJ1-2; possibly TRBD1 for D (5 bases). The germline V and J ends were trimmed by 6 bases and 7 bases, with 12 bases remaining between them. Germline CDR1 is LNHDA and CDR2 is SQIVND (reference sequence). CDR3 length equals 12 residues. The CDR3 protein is CASRIQAGGYTF. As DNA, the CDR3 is TGTGCCAGTAGGATACAGGCGGGTGGCTACACCTTC. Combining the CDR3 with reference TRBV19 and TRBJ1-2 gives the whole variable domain DGGITQSPKYLFRKEGQNVTLSCEQNLNHDAMYWYRQDPGQGLRLIYYSQIVNDFQKGDIAEGYSVSREKKESFPLTVTSAQKNPTAFYLCASRIQAGGYTFGSGTRLTVV.